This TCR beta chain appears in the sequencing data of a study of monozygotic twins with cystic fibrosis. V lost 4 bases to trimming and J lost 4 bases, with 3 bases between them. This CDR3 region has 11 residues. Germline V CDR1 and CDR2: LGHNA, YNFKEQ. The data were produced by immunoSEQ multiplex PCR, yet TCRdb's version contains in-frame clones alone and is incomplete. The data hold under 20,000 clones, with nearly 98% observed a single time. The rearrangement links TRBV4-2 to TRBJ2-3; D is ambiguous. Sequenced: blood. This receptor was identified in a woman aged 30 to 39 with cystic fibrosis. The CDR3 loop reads CASSLADTQYF. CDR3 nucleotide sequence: TGTGCCAGCAGCCTGGCAGATACGCAGTATTTT.